This TCR beta chain was recorded in a study of cytotoxic CD8 clonotypes in ibrutinib-treated CLL. Background on the study: Once patients had received a median about eleven months of treatment, range 6 to 36, response samples were obtained. Samples yielded averages of hundreds of thousands of productive templates and 94,000 or so productive rearrangements. General observations from the study: Under therapy, public clonotypes either contracted or stayed stable, and they were uncommon.

With cryopreserved PBMCs as the source, around 2 micrograms of genomic DNA went to TCR beta libraries. As regards this clone: What it binds is unknown.

Clones were read by immunoSEQ multiplex PCR, and TCRdb kept only the in-frame ones, dropping some. The sample records 130,000 or so clones, around 77% being singletons. Between the trimmed V and J ends, which lost 4 bases and 3 bases, there was a span of 9 bases. CDR3 length equals 13 residues. Germline values: CDR1 MNHEY, CDR2 SVGAGI. This TCR came from a human donor with chronic lymphocytic leukemia. V is TRBV6-5 and J is TRBJ2-5; D is undetermined. The specimen comprised PBMCs, sampled after 12 months of ibrutinib treatment. Here the CDR3 DNA reads TGTGCCAGCAGTTTCCTCCCTGAAGAGACCCAGTACTTC. It specifies CASSFLPEETQYF.